This T cell receptor beta chain was captured by sequencing in a study of early T cells in non-severe SARS-CoV-2 infection. Study findings and constraints: In VDJdb matching, anti-spike CD8 responses were favored while private and CD4 specificities went missing.

Unique molecular identifiers (one per individual cDNA molecule) were attached. One entry per CDR3 protein, called by TCRdb with MiXCR from the 5' RACE reads. Of about 59,000 distinct CDR3 sequences listed, roughly 13% were seen once; the top ten hold approximately 9.4%. Germline V CDR1 and CDR2: LNHDA, SQIVND (reference sequence). V dropped 5 bases and J dropped 0 bases, with 17 bases sitting between them. The CDR3 covers 17 residues. At least ten counts were recorded for this clonotype. The antigen is undetermined. The input for sequencing was whole blood, taken at baseline. The TCR originated in an adult who was a healthcare worker with PCR-confirmed SARS-CoV-2 infection or an uninfected control (not recorded which). The chain is built from TRBV19 and TRBJ1-3; TRBD1 is a possible D gene (6 bases). As DNA, the CDR3 is TGTGCCAGTAGTCCAGGGGACCTGGTCCTCTCTGGAAACACCATATATTTT. It codes for CASSPGDLVLSGNTIYF. The variable domain in full, with the rest retrieved from reference TRBV19 and TRBJ1-3, is DGGITQSPKYLFRKEGQNVTLSCEQNLNHDAMYWYRQDPGQGLRLIYYSQIVNDFQKGDIAEGYSVSREKKESFPLTVTSAQKNPTAFYLCASSPGDLVLSGNTIYFGEGSWLTVV.